Following are 20 T cell receptor beta chains from one sample sequenced in a study of beta chain features in type 1 diabetes. Expressed TCRB transcripts were sequenced after all isolated RNA was converted to cDNA. Measured with immunoSEQ multiplex PCR; TCRdb has only the in-frame clones, and not every one. The sample yields fewer than 900,000 clones, around a sixth seen once. Source material: naive CD4+ T cells from blood. These receptors were collected from a woman under 30 in good health.

There are a few counts of this clone. This chain connects TRBV2 to TRBJ1-1, with D possibly TRBD1 on 5 matching bases. V was clipped by 5 bases and J by 1 base, with 11 bases between them. CDR3 length equals 14 residues. Germline V CDR1 and CDR2: SNHLY, FYNNEI. In DNA, the CDR3 is TGTGCCAGCAGTAAATTGACAGAGAACACTGAAGCTTTCTTT. Its translation: CASSKLTENTEAFF.

This clone showed up just a few times. The genes are TRBV7-9 and TRBJ1-1, with 7 bases that match TRBD1. With V trimmed by 5 bases and J by 3 bases, 3 bases remained unmatched. Germline CDR1 reads SEHNR; CDR2 reads FQNEAQ (reference sequence). This CDR3 is built from 13 residues. CDR3 nucleotide sequence: TGTGCCAGCAGCCGGGACAGTGACACTGAAGCTTTCTTT. Protein: CASSRDSDTEAFF.

The chain uses TRBV28 and TRBJ2-7; the D gene is possibly TRBD1 (6 bases). This CDR3 comprises 14 residues. V lost 6 bases to trimming and J lost 2 bases, with 14 bases between them. Germline V gene data show CDR1 as MDHEN and CDR2 as SYDVKM. The CDR3 sequence: CASSKTGTTYEQYF. DNA of the CDR3: TGTGCCAGCAGCAAGACCGGGACAACCTACGAGCAGTACTTC.

This clone was observed a handful of times. The V call is TRBV27, the J call TRBJ2-7; the D is unclear. The CDR3 sequence is 17 residues long. Germline V gives CDR1 MNHEY, CDR2 SMNVEV (reference sequence). The V end lost 5 bases, the J end lost 0 bases, and 20 bases lay between the germline ends. The CDR3 protein is CASSAYAPRILSYEQYF. The CDR3 DNA follows: TGTGCCAGCAGTGCCTATGCCCCCCGGATCCTCTCCTACGAGCAGTACTTC.

J is TRBJ2-7 and V is TRBV6-5; D gene ambiguous. Trimming removed 9 bases from V and 0 bases from J, with 12 bases in between. The CDR3 loop spans 13 amino acids. Germline CDR1 reads MNHEY; CDR2 reads SVGAGI. CDR3 DNA sequence: TGTGCCAGTACCAGAGGCAACTCCTACGAGCAGTACTTC. Translating gives CASTRGNSYEQYF.

The V call is TRBV6-6, the J call TRBJ2-3; TRBD2 matches at 11 bases. V lost 0 bases to trimming and J lost 7 bases; unmatched junction nucleotides: 6. CDR3 length: 16 amino acids. CDR1 and CDR2 (germline): MNHNY, SVGAGI (reference sequence). The CDR3 protein is CASSYSSGRGEHTQYF. The CDR3 DNA reads TGTGCCAGCAGTTACTCTAGCGGGAGGGGGGAGCATACGCAGTATTTT.

V is TRBV7-2 and J is TRBJ2-1, with a possible D match to TRBD2 (6 bases). This CDR3 has 15 residues. The V gene lost 3 bases and the J gene lost 5 bases, with 14 bases spanning the gap. Germline assignment: CDR1 SGHTA and CDR2 FQGNSA. CDR3 residues: CASSFFGLANNEQFF. In nucleotides, the CDR3 is TGTGCCAGCAGCTTTTTCGGGCTAGCGAACAATGAGCAGTTCTTC. The complete variable domain, with remaining parts taken from reference TRBV7-2 and TRBJ2-1, reads GAGVSQSPSNKVTEKGKDVELRCDPISGHTALYWYRQSLGQGLEFLIYFQGNSAPDKSGLPSDRFSAERTGGSVSTLTIQRTQQEDSAVYLCASSFFGLANNEQFFGPGTRLTVL.

In this sample, this clone turned up once. The chain combines TRBV9 with TRBJ2-2; no clear D gene. This CDR3 contains 13 residues. Trimming cost V 2 bases and J 4 bases, with 6 bases left between them. Per the germline V gene, CDR1 is SGDLS and CDR2 is YYNGEE. The CDR3 reads CASSVKTTGELFF. The CDR3 DNA follows: TGTGCCAGCAGCGTCAAGACCACCGGGGAGCTGTTTTTT.

Details on this clone: This may arise from a read error, as a much more abundant clone is one base away. Other DNA sequences from this sample encode an identical CDR3 as well. The gene calls are TRBV7-2 and TRBJ2-1; D ambiguous. CDR1 and CDR2 from the germline V gene are SGHTA and FQGNSA. With 5 bases removed from V and 0 bases from J, the gap between germline ends came to 2 bases. The length of the CDR3 is 12 residues. The CDR3, as DNA: TGTGCCAGCAGCCCCTCCTACAATGAGCAGTTCTTC. This translates into CASSPSYNEQFF.

The genes are TRBV4-3 and TRBJ2-5, with TRBD2 matching over 10 bases. The CDR3 totals 16 residues. Trimming removed 0 bases from V and 4 bases from J; junction bases left unmatched: 5. Germline V gene data show CDR1 as LGHNA and CDR2 as YSLEER. CDR3 DNA sequence: TGCGCCAGCAGCCAAGAGAGGCCTAGCGGGAGAGAGACCCAGTACTTC. Its protein is CASSQERPSGRETQYF.

This clone was seen more than once but under ten times. The chain joins TRBV5-1 to TRBJ2-7; the D call may be TRBD1 or TRBD2 (5 bases each). Germline V gives CDR1 SGHRS, CDR2 YFSETQ. This CDR3 spans 12 amino acids. The V and J ends lost 0 bases and 8 bases respectively, with 9 bases between them. Here the CDR3 reads CASSLGGYQQYF. The CDR3 DNA sequence: TGCGCCAGCAGCTTGGGGGGGTACCAGCAGTACTTC.

V is TRBV7-2 and J is TRBJ2-3, with TRBD2 matching over 9 bases. The CDR3 is made up of 15 amino acids. J lost 8 bases, V lost 1 base, and 7 bases had no gene match. Germline CDR1 SGHTA, CDR2 FQGNSA. CDR3 sequence: CASSLEGLADITQYF. The CDR3 nucleotides are TGTGCCAGCAGCTTAGAGGGACTAGCAGATATTACGCAGTATTTT.

This clone occurred many times. The genes are TRBV10-3 and TRBJ1-1, with D unresolved. The V end lost 5 bases, the J end lost 0 bases, and 4 bases lay between the germline ends. Per germline, CDR1 ENHRY and CDR2 SYGVKD. The CDR3 is 12 amino acids. The CDR3 here is CAISPVNTEAFF. The CDR3 nucleotides read TGTGCCATCAGTCCAGTGAACACTGAAGCTTTCTTT.

The genes are TRBV19 and TRBJ2-1; tentative D call: TRBD1 (8 bases). CDR1 is LNHDA, CDR2 SQIVND, per germline (reference sequence). V lost 8 bases, J lost 10 bases, and 27 bases lay in between. CDR3 length: 16 residues. The CDR3 DNA reads as TGTGCCAGTCACAGGGGGGGTAATCCGGGGACCTTGGAGCAGTTCTTC. This encodes CASHRGGNPGTLEQFF.

This clone showed up just a few times. This chain connects TRBV6-1 to TRBJ2-3, with 10 bases fitting TRBD2. Trimming removed 6 bases from V and 6 bases from J; junction bases left unmatched: 6. In germline, CDR1 is MNHNS, CDR2 SASEGT. The CDR3 has 14 residues. The CDR3 DNA sequence: TGTGCCAGCAGGCCGGGGACTAGCGACGATACGCAGTATTTT. It is translated as CASRPGTSDDTQYF.

This clone showed up just a few times. The CDR3 here is CASSSRQRETQYF. CDR3 DNA sequence: TGTGCCAGCAGCTCCCGACAGAGGGAGACCCAGTACTTC. The genes are TRBV11-2 and TRBJ2-5, with TRBD1 as a possible D gene (5 bases). V lost 4 bases, J lost 5 bases, and 11 bases lay in between. Germline V lookup: CDR1 SGHAT, CDR2 FQNNGV. The CDR3 totals 13 residues. Looking up the rest from reference TRBV11-2 and TRBJ2-5 gives the full variable domain: EAGVAQSPRYKIIEKRQSVAFWCNPISGHATLYWYQQILGQGPKLLIQFQNNGVVDDSQLPKDRFSAERLKGVDSTLKIQPAKLEDSAVYLCASSSRQRETQYFGPGTRLLVL.

This clone was detected only a few times. The chain links TRBV7-2 to TRBJ2-3, with D tentatively TRBD2 (6 bases). The germline V gene has CDR1 SGHTA and CDR2 FQGNSA. This CDR3 spans 15 amino acids. Trimming took 3 bases from V and 1 from J, leaving 11 bases between them. Written as DNA, the CDR3 is TGTGCCAGCAGCTTCCCGGTAGCGGGCACAGATACGCAGTATTTT. Translating it yields CASSFPVAGTDTQYF.

The chain is built from TRBV4-1 and TRBJ2-1; possible D gene TRBD2, 5 bases. V gave up 1 base and J gave up 4 bases, with 14 bases separating them. CDR1 and CDR2 from the germline V gene are MGHRA and YSYEKL. The CDR3 spans 16 residues. CDR3 region: CASSQVGRRGYNEQFF. CDR3 DNA sequence: TGCGCCAGCAGCCAAGTCGGGCGTCGGGGTTACAATGAGCAGTTCTTC.

This clone has only a few counts. V usage is TRBV9 and J usage is TRBJ2-7; TRBD2 might be the D (5 bases). The CDR3 has 15 amino acids. CDR1 and CDR2 (germline): SGDLS, YYNGEE. V dropped 3 bases and J dropped 3 bases, with 16 bases sitting between them. In DNA form, the CDR3 reads TGTGCCAGCAGCGCCCAACTAGGCATGGACTACGAGCAGTACTTC. Translation: CASSAQLGMDYEQYF.

The CDR3 DNA is TGCAGTGCTCACGGGGGGGGCGAGCAGTACTTC. Its translation is CSAHGGGEQYF. This chain uses TRBV20-1 with TRBJ2-7; 8 bases are shared with TRBD2. J lost 6 bases, V lost 5 bases, and 3 bases had no gene match. CDR1 and CDR2 (germline): DFQATT, SNEGSKA (reference sequence). The CDR3 contains 11 residues.